One sample yielded the 4 T cell receptor beta chains listed below, sequenced in a study of T cells in Graves' hyperthyroidism and ophthalmopathy (dated by TCRdb to between 2017 and 2020). The library came from multiplex PCR. The sequencer listed for this sample is Illumina HiSeq 2000. The TCR beta CDR3 regions were amplified from the RNA transcripts. The TCR CDR3 was subjected to a first round of RT-PCR using the HTBI primer set and the Qiagen OneStep RT-PCR kit. The public reads were reprocessed in TCRdb via fastp at Q25 and MiXCR, keeping in-frame beta chains. CDR3 protein duplicates are merged, each entry listing the most common genes and DNA. This sample gives 500,000 or so distinct CDR3 sequences in total; more than 15% of them show up just once. The top ten hold 15% to 20% of the sample. The specimen sequenced was blood. These receptors were obtained from a woman aged 18-30 years with Graves' ophthalmopathy.

The rearrangement uses TRBV29-1 and TRBJ1-1; no definite D call. This CDR3 is built from 16 residues. V dropped 5 bases and J dropped 3 bases, with 22 bases sitting between them. Germline V gene lookup returns CDR1 SQVTM and CDR2 ANQGSEA. CDR3 region: CSVYFSNPGLYTEAFF. The CDR3 DNA is TGCAGCGTTTATTTCTCCAATCCCGGGTTATACACTGAAGCTTTCTTT.

This clonotype was detected a few times. This rearrangement joins TRBV4-3 to TRBJ2-3; D unresolved. Germline V CDR1 and CDR2: LGHNA, YSLEER. V lost 0 bases, J lost 6 bases, and 16 bases lay in between. This CDR3 has 16 amino acids. The CDR3 DNA reads as TGCGCCAGCAGCCAAGATCGATGGACGGCCGGGGATACGCAGTATTTT. It codes for CASSQDRWTAGDTQYF.

This clonotype occurred many times. The chain carries TRBV6-1 and TRBJ2-7; D is perhaps TRBD1 (5 bases). CDR3 length equals 14 residues. Germline V gives CDR1 MNHNS, CDR2 SASEGT. Trimming cost V 3 bases and J 3 bases, with 12 bases left between them. CDR3 in DNA: TGTGCCAGCAGTGATGTGCAGGGAAACTACGAGCAGTACTTC. Its protein product is CASSDVQGNYEQYF.

This chain links TRBV6-2 or TRBV6-3 with TRBJ2-7; 8 bases match TRBD2. The germline V gene has CDR1 MNHEY and CDR2 SVGEGT. This CDR3 region has 14 residues. J lost 3 bases, V lost 8 bases, and 9 bases had no gene match. The CDR3 sequence is CASGKTGGVYEQYF. The DNA of the CDR3 is TGTGCCAGCGGCAAAACGGGGGGGGTCTACGAGCAGTACTTC.